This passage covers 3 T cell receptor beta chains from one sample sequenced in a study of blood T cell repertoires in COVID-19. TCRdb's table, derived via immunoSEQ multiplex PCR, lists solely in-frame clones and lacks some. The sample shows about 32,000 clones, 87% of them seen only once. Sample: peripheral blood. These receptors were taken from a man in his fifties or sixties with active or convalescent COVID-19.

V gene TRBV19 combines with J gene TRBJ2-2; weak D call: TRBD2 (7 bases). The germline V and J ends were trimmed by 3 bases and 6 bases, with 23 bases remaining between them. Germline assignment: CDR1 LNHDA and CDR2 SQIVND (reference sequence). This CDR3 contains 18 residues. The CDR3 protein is CASSIAGDGTKGAGELFF. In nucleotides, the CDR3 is TGTGCCAGTAGTATTGCAGGGGACGGGACTAAGGGGGCCGGGGAGCTGTTTTTT. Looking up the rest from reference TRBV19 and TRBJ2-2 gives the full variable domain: DGGITQSPKYLFRKEGQNVTLSCEQNLNHDAMYWYRQDPGQGLRLIYYSQIVNDFQKGDIAEGYSVSREKKESFPLTVTSAQKNPTAFYLCASSIAGDGTKGAGELFFGEGSRLTVL.

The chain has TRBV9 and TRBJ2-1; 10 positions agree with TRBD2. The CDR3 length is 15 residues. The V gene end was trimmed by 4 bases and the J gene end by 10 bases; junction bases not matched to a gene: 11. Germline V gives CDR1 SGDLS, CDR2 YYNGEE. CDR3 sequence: CASSPGVAGGREQFF. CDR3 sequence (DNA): TGTGCCAGCAGCCCCGGAGTAGCGGGAGGACGAGAGCAGTTCTTC.

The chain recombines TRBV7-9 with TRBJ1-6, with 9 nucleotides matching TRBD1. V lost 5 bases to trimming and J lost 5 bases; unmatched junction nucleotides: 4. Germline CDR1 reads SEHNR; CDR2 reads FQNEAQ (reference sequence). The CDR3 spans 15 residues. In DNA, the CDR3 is TGTGCCAGCAGCCTACAGGGGGCACATAATTCACCCCTCCACTTT. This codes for CASSLQGAHNSPLHF.